This is a list of T cell receptor beta chains from one sample in a study of radiation and T cells in renal cell carcinoma. Measured with immunoSEQ multiplex PCR; TCRdb has only the in-frame clones, and not every one. Here the sample spans under 55,000 clones, around 83% being singletons. Sequenced material: blood, taken from a patient whose treatment included radiotherapy and nephrectomy. The receptors were gathered from a woman aged 70-85 years with renal cell carcinoma. Each CDR3 is given with its conserved first and last residue. A D gene is named only where the DNA matches it firmly. A clone size is listed for some rows: how often the clone was seen (once, few, many), or a class if it is expanded.

clone_size,d_call,j_call,v_call,cdr3_nt,cdr3_aa
-,-,TRBJ2-5,TRBV12-5,TGTGCTAGTGGTTTGGTAGTTGGGAGGTACCAAGAGACCCAGTACTTC,CASGLVVGRYQETQYF
-,-,TRBJ1-5,TRBV5-5,TGTGCCAGCAGCTTGCAGGGGAGCAATCAGCCCCAGCATTTT,CASSLQGSNQPQHF
-,TRBD1,TRBJ2-1,TRBV6-1,TGTGCCAGCAGTTTAGGACAGGGAATGTACAATGAGCAGTTCTTC,CASSLGQGMYNEQFF
few,TRBD2,TRBJ2-2,TRBV18,TGTGCCAGCTCACCAAAGGCCCTAGCGGGGAACACCGGGGAGCTGTTTTTT,CASSPKALAGNTGELFF
-,-,TRBJ2-5,TRBV6-1,TGTGCCAGCAACGGAGCAGGGGAAGAGACCCAGTACTTC,CASNGAGEETQYF
-,-,TRBJ1-6,TRBV6-5,TGTGCCAGCAGTAACCGACCGGGCATGAATTCACCCCTCCACTTT,CASSNRPGMNSPLHF
-,TRBD2,TRBJ2-3,TRBV4-2,TGTGCCAGCAGCCCCGGGACTAGCGGGGTCACAGATACGCAGTATTTT,CASSPGTSGVTDTQYF
-,TRBD2,TRBJ2-5,TRBV6-5,TGTGCCAGCAAGAGACTAGCGGGAGATCGGGAGACCCAGTACTTC,CASKRLAGDRETQYF
few,-,TRBJ2-2,TRBV19,TGTGCCAGTAGTATAGTGGGCGGGACGCCCGGGGAGCTGTTTTTT,CASSIVGGTPGELFF
-,-,TRBJ1-2,TRBV4-1,TGCGCCAGCAGTACTAGGGGAGGCTATGGCTACACCTTC,CASSTRGGYGYTF
once,TRBD1,TRBJ1-2,TRBV20-1,TGCAGTGCCGGGACAGGGGTGGGCTACACCTTC,CSAGTGVGYTF
-,TRBD2,TRBJ2-5,TRBV4-3,TGCGCCAGCAGCTCCGCGGGAGGGTCTGGAGAGACCCAGTACTTC,CASSSAGGSGETQYF
-,-,TRBJ1-1,TRBV30,TGTGCCTGGAGTGAATGGGGGGTGAACACTGAAGCTTTCTTT,CAWSEWGVNTEAFF
-,TRBD2,TRBJ2-3,TRBV28,TGTGCCAGCAACGGCGGGAGGGCCACAGATACGCAGTATTTT,CASNGGRATDTQYF
once,-,TRBJ1-2,TRBV6-5,TGTGCCAGCAGACAGGGCGGGGGAGCTAACTATGGCTACACCTTC,CASRQGGGANYGYTF
-,-,TRBJ2-1,TRBV5-4,TGTGCCAGCAGCTTGGCCCGTCAGGGTTCAGGGAATGAGCAGTTCTTC,CASSLARQGSGNEQFF
-,-,TRBJ2-3,TRBV25-1,TGTGCCAGCAGTGAATCTAGCTCCTTCACAGATACGCAGTATTTT,CASSESSSFTDTQYF
-,TRBD1,TRBJ1-1,TRBV5-4,TGTGCCAGCAGACCCAGACAGGGGAACACTGAAGCTTTCTTT,CASRPRQGNTEAFF
once,TRBD2,TRBJ2-7,TRBV6-5,TGTGCCAGCAGTCAACTAGCGGGGGGCTCCTACGAGCAGTACTTC,CASSQLAGGSYEQYF
-,-,TRBJ1-1,TRBV11-2,TGTGCCAGCGGCGTGAACACTGAAGCTTTCTTT,CASGVNTEAFF
-,TRBD1,TRBJ1-1,TRBV9,TGTGCCAGCAGCGTCTCAGGGGGGGACACTGAAGCTTTCTTT,CASSVSGGDTEAFF
-,-,TRBJ2-7,TRBV6-5,TGTGCCAGCAGTTACTCGAGGCACTCCTACGAGCAGTACTTC,CASSYSRHSYEQYF
-,-,TRBJ2-3,TRBV4-3,TGCGCCAGCAGCCAAGCTGGGGCGGGGACTAGCACAGATACGCAGTATTTT,CASSQAGAGTSTDTQYF
-,-,TRBJ2-6,TRBV19,TGTGCCAGTAGTCTCGAAGGTTACGGGGCCAACGTCCTGACTTTC,CASSLEGYGANVLTF
-,-,TRBJ2-5,TRBV2,TGTGCCAGCAGTCCTCTCACCTGGGAAGAGACCCAGTACTTC,CASSPLTWEETQYF
-,TRBD2,TRBJ2-7,TRBV7-9,TGTGCCAGCAGCTGGGGCGGGGGATCCTACGAGCAGTACTTC,CASSWGGGSYEQYF
-,-,TRBJ2-5,TRBV4-2,TGTGCCAGCAGCCAAGATTTTGCCAGCGGGACCCAGTACTTC,CASSQDFASGTQYF
-,-,TRBJ1-5,TRBV2,TGTGCCAGCAGTGAAATGGGTAACAATCAGCCCCAGCATTTT,CASSEMGNNQPQHF
-,-,TRBJ2-1,TRBV29-1,TGCAGCGTCAACTCAGGAACCAATGAGCAGTTCTTC,CSVNSGTNEQFF
-,TRBD1,TRBJ2-7,TRBV11-2,TGTGCCAGCAGCTTAGCCTCGACAGGGGGACACGAGCAGTACTTC,CASSLASTGGHEQYF
-,-,TRBJ2-2,TRBV2,TGTGCCAGCAGAGGCAAACCGAACACCGGGGAGCTGTTTTTT,CASRGKPNTGELFF
-,TRBD1,TRBJ2-7,TRBV7-9,TGTGCCAGCAGCTCCGTTGACAGGGTGACATCCTACGAGCAGTACTTC,CASSSVDRVTSYEQYF
-,TRBD1,TRBJ1-1,TRBV9,TGTGCCAGCAGCGACAGACAGGGGGGGACTGAAGCTTTCTTT,CASSDRQGGTEAFF
-,-,TRBJ1-2,TRBV20-1,TGCAGTGCCTTGTATGGCTACACCTTC,CSALYGYTF
-,-,TRBJ2-1,TRBV6-4,TGTGCCAGCGGGGAGGCCACGGGAAGCAACAATGAGCAGTTCTTC,CASGEATGSNNEQFF
-,-,TRBJ2-2,TRBV27,TGTGCCAGCAGGTCAGAAGGGACCGGGGAGCTGTTTTTT,CASRSEGTGELFF
-,-,TRBJ2-7,TRBV27,TGTGCCAGCAGTTTATCAGGCAGGGCGTGGGAGCAGTACTTC,CASSLSGRAWEQYF
-,TRBD2,TRBJ2-4,TRBV5-1,TGCGCCAGCAGCTTGGTTAGCGGGGGGCCGACTGCCAAAAACATTCAGTACTTC,CASSLVSGGPTAKNIQYF
-,TRBD1,TRBJ1-4,TRBV9,TGTGCCAGCAGCGTAGGACAGGGAGATGAAAAACTGTTTTTT,CASSVGQGDEKLFF
-,-,TRBJ2-5,TRBV19,TGTGCCAGTAGTAAAAACAGGCAAGAGACCCAGTACTTC,CASSKNRQETQYF
-,-,TRBJ1-1,TRBV18,TGTGCCAGCTCACAATATTCGGGGGATAGGAACACTGAAGCTTTCTTT,CASSQYSGDRNTEAFF
-,-,TRBJ2-3,TRBV7-9,TGTGCCAGCAGCTTAATACTTAGCACAGATACGCAGTATTTT,CASSLILSTDTQYF
-,-,TRBJ2-1,TRBV5-4,TGTGCCAGCAGCTCGGGATACAGGGCCACAGACAATGAGCAGTTCTTC,CASSSGYRATDNEQFF
-,-,TRBJ2-7,TRBV5-1,TGCGCCAGCAGCTCGTTACAGGGAAGGGGCTACGAGCAGTACTTC,CASSSLQGRGYEQYF
-,TRBD2,TRBJ2-7,TRBV5-4,TGTGCCAGCAGCCCCCCGGGACTAGCTGCATACGAGCAGTACTTC,CASSPPGLAAYEQYF
-,TRBD2,TRBJ2-1,TRBV9,TGTGCCAGCGCCTCGGGGGTTGGCGGGGGGGCCGATGAGCAGTTCTTC,CASASGVGGGADEQFF
-,TRBD1,TRBJ2-5,TRBV18,TGTGCCAGCTCACCTCCGACAGGGTTGGAGACCCAGTACTTC,CASSPPTGLETQYF
-,-,TRBJ2-3,TRBV5-1,TGCGCCAGCAGGTACGGGCTCACAGATACGCAGTATTTT,CASRYGLTDTQYF
-,TRBD2,TRBJ2-5,TRBV2,TGTGCCAGCACCGGGGGGGCGAGGGAGACCCAGTACTTC,CASTGGARETQYF
-,TRBD2,TRBJ2-1,TRBV4-1,TGCGCCAGCAGCCGAAGTACCGGACTAGCGGTTTACAATGAGCAGTTCTTC,CASSRSTGLAVYNEQFF
-,TRBD1,TRBJ1-2,TRBV18,TGTGCCAGCTCACCAACAGGGGAGGCGGGGAACTATGGCTACACCTTC,CASSPTGEAGNYGYTF
-,TRBD1,TRBJ2-5,TRBV16,TGTGCCAGCAGCCATTCCCGGACAGGGTCGGAGGAGACCCAGTACTTC,CASSHSRTGSEETQYF
once,-,TRBJ1-6,TRBV27,TGTGCCAGCAGTTTCCTTTCCGGGACCAGCAACTCACCCCTCCACTTT,CASSFLSGTSNSPLHF
-,-,TRBJ2-7,TRBV9,TGTGCCAGCAGCGTTGGGCAGGACGAATCCTACGAGCAGTACTTC,CASSVGQDESYEQYF